This TCR beta chain was obtained from a study of blood T cell repertoires in COVID-19. Turning to the study itself: Samples representing acute and convalescent COVID-19 were sourced from the United States, Italy and Spain. From T cells, B-cell-depleted T cells, or PBMCs came the material, which was cDNA or gDNA.

This clone was counted a few times. Source study methods: Amplification of reference gene primers was used by the study to estimate nucleated cell counts. Libraries were prepared by immunoSEQ multiplex PCR; TCRdb keeps only in-frame clonotypes and omits some of them. D and trimming come from the DNA, and the V and J calls and clone size come from that table. Of about 69,000 clones listed, around four fifths are singletons. Germline values: CDR1 LGHNT, CDR2 FRNRAP. CDR3 length equals 17 residues. V was trimmed by 2 bases and J by 0 bases, leaving 14 bases between them. Material: peripheral blood. This receptor was identified in a human donor in a cohort sampled during active COVID-19. J is TRBJ2-1 and V is TRBV12-5, with D possibly being TRBD1 (7 bases). The CDR3 DNA is TGTGCTAGTGGTTTGCCCCCAGGGGGGAGCTCCTACAATGAGCAGTTCTTC. This encodes CASGLPPGGSSYNEQFF.